The sequence of this TCR beta chain was determined in a study of blood T cell repertoires in COVID-19 (TCRdb year 2020). Broadly, across the study: Collaborator samples came from the United States, Italy and Spain and covered acute and convalescent phases of COVID-19. The material from the prospective study consisted of cDNA or gDNA derived from T cells, B-cell-depleted T cells, or PBMCs. Deeply sampled blood TCRbeta repertoires from subjects exposed to, actively infected with, or recovered from COVID-19 were included in the dataset. The repertoires were released in a freely available public database intended as a resource for research on the immune response to SARS-CoV-2. Samples were obtained from the ongoing ImmuneRACE study (first 160 participants) and from 1,200 or so subjects provided by 6 global collaborators. A de-identified subject ID, COVID-19 status, age in years and sex were almost always included in the sample metadata. Where available, HLA class I and class II types were obtained from metadata supplied by the sample provider rather than from assay-based typing. Here is what the overall study found, with its caveats: The quantity of clinical and demographic metadata differed by source and by participant and was supplied without curation.

In the case of this clone: Its antigen is not yet known. Base qualities are not provided; no much larger clone lies one nucleotide away.

Each collaborating institution followed its own protocols to collect whole blood in K2EDTA tubes. For TCRbeta analysis, collaborators shipped samples in one of three forms: frozen whole blood, isolated PBMCs, or DNA extracted from either of those sample types. The immunoSEQ Assay, a bias-controlled multiplex PCR, was used to amplify TCRbeta CDR3 regions from genomic DNA. The published analysis was carried out like this. Within the assay, amplification of reference gene primers was used to estimate how many nucleated cells each sample contained. Sequence reads were collapsed and filtered to measure the absolute abundance of every unique TCRbeta CDR3 rearrangement. Productive Simpson clonality was computed per sample as the square root of Simpson's diversity index over productive rearrangements. In its TCRdb copy, this immuneACCESS table keeps in-frame sequences only and misses some clones. Where compared with another copy, unresolved V genes explain less than half of these, and the others have no known cause. V and J calls and clone size follow that table, whereas D and trimming were derived from the DNA. This sample is represented by fewer than 150,000 clones; around 85% of them were singletons. The ten largest account for roughly 2.9% of the sample.

This TCR was sampled from a man aged 50 or older with acute or convalescent COVID-19. The sample was peripheral blood.

The DNA sequence is as follows: TGTGCCAGCTCACCAGGACTGGGCAGGGGGCCTGAAAAACTGTTTTTT. This gives the protein CASSPGLGRGPEKLFF. The chain joins TRBV18 to TRBJ1-4, with 8 central nucleotides matching TRBD1. The germline V and J ends show losses of 2 bases and 7 bases respectively, and no gene match explains 9 bases of the junction. The CDR3 spans 16 residues, from the cysteine through the phenylalanine. Only the CDR3 DNA is retained, 48 bases long and in frame from the first base. Taken from the germline V gene, the CDR1 and CDR2 loops are KGHSH and LQKENI.